This entry describes one TCR beta chain. It lacks a known antigen. Qualities for individual bases were not recorded, and no much larger clone is one base off. Counted from cysteine to phenylalanine, this CDR3 has 13 amino acids. The only DNA kept is the CDR3, 39 bases in frame from the first base. From the germline V gene, CDR1 is MDHEN and CDR2 is SYDVKM. Genomic DNA was extracted from sorted cells for sequencing of the TCRbeta CDR3 region. The immunoSEQ Assay was used for sequencing of TCRbeta CDR3 regions. Entries here come from immuneACCESS through TCRdb and include only in-frame sequences with V and J called. Some clones fail to appear in such tables; in the studies checked, an unresolved V gene covers under half of the shortfall, and the cause of the remainder is unknown. For this sample the table gives over 70,000 clones, of which about 87% were detected only once. The biggest ten clones account for about 0.53% of the sample.

The record originates from a study of OX40 agonist ivuxolimab in advanced cancers. Study-level background: The costimulatory receptor OX40 (CD134) was targeted by ivuxolimab, a fully human IgG2 agonistic monoclonal antibody. Partial responses occurred in three dose-escalation patients: two with cutaneous melanoma and one with hepatocellular carcinoma. Patients were allowed to have had prior anti-PD-1, anti-PD-L1 or anti-CTLA-4 therapy, and approximately 43% of the dose-escalation patients had previously received checkpoint inhibitors. The dose-escalation cohort was around 84% male with a mean age of roughly 60 years, ranging from 23 to 79. Intravenous ivuxolimab was administered to patients every 2 weeks at six dose levels: 0.01, 0.1, 0.3, 1.5, 3 and 10 mg/kg. Peripheral TCRbeta sequencing aimed to test whether ivuxolimab altered TCR sequence diversity and caused clonal T-cell expansion. Among the roughly 52 dose-escalation patients, approximately 20 had hepatocellular carcinoma, approximately 15 melanoma, 9 renal cell carcinoma and 9 head and neck cancer. The paper reports the monotherapy dose-escalation portion (N of about 56 patients) of the phase I ivuxolimab trial.

Broader findings and caveats from the paper: On average, CD8+ T cells showed more expanded clones than CD4+ T cells after ivuxolimab. At doses of 0.1 to 3.0 mg/kg, clonal expansion of both CD4+ and CD8+ blood T cells was observed from baseline to week 6. The antigen specificity of the clonally expanded peripheral T cells was not determined. Low levels of normalized T-cell clonal expansion were also seen in some patients who did not respond. In partial responders in the 0.1-3.0 mg/kg groups, normalized peripheral clonal expansion was found to be among the lowest, especially among CD8+ T cells.

Patients with a history of autoimmune disease or receiving systemic immunosuppression were excluded from the trial. Peripheral blood for TCR sequencing was collected from all dose cohorts at baseline, on cycle 4 day 1, and on cycle 7 day 1. The samples were taken from a phase I, first-in-human, multicenter, open-label dose-escalation trial of ivuxolimab. Adults with locally advanced or metastatic melanoma, renal cell, hepatocellular, or head and neck squamous cell carcinoma were enrolled in the trial. Before TCR sequencing, CD4+ T cells and CD8+ T cells from peripheral blood were sorted into separate populations.

This specimen consisted of CD4+ or CD8+ T cells sorted from blood, obtained in a trial of the OX40 agonist ivuxolimab. The chain is assembled from TRBV28 and TRBJ2-5, with no confidently assigned D gene. TRBJ2-7 explains the end of the DNA better; the J call may be wrong. This clonotype originated in an adult with an advanced solid tumor such as melanoma, head and neck, liver or kidney cancer. This receptor carries the CDR3 CASSETVPYEQYF. DNA sequence: TGTGCCAGCAGTGAGACGGTCCCCTACGAGCAGTACTTC.